This T cell receptor (beta chain) comes out of a study of beta chain features in type 1 diabetes. The count of this clone is one. The antigen is undetermined. On average, the one heparinised blood draw given by each donor was around 110 mL. The authors sorted CD4+ naive, central memory, regulatory and stem cell-like memory cells via CD45RO/CCR7/CD25/CD127/CD95/CD27. Investigators reverse transcribed all isolated RNA, so they sequenced expressed TCRB transcripts. Sequenced by immunoSEQ multiplex PCR; TCRdb stores in-frame clones only, minus some. Of some 150,000 clones in the sample, under 60% were seen once. Points from the study as a whole: Type 1 diabetes patients had fewer VDJ junction insertions and more deletions. For patients, the naive, central memory and Treg TCRB repertoires appeared more alike than for healthy donors.

The origin of this receptor is a man between 18 and 29 years old in good health. Material: Tregs from blood.

The CDR3 protein is CASSRGTGGEKLFF. The CDR3 bases are TGTGCCAGCAGCCGGGGGACGGGGGGTGAAAAACTGTTTTTT. J is TRBJ1-4 and V is TRBV7-9, with D possibly matching TRBD1 (5 bases). Germline V gene lookup returns CDR1 SEHNR and CDR2 FQNEAQ (reference sequence). Trimming left V 5 bases short and J 7 bases short, with 14 bases between. This CDR3 is 14 amino acids long.